This T cell receptor (beta chain) was found in a study of cytomegalovirus exposure and HLA in healthy donors. General study points: According to a later analysis, TCR clusters from the first cohort tended to co-occur in the roughly 130 validation repertoires. TCR sequences were mostly rare, though some public TCRs occurred in many donors. CMV antigen specificity of a few CMV-associated chains was confirmed in vitro.

TCRdb keeps only in-frame clones here, not all; method: immunoSEQ multiplex PCR. The sample yields tens of thousands of clones, 94% seen once. Concerning this clone: Its matching antigen is unknown.

The CDR3 runs to 17 residues. V was shortened by 6 bases and J by 5 bases, with 23 bases between the two germline ends. CDR1 and CDR2 from the germline V gene are LNHDA and SQIVND (reference sequence). The sequence derives from a man aged 18 to 30 in good health and CMV-seropositive. Sequences were obtained from PBMCs. V and J are TRBV19 and TRBJ1-5, with no clear D. The CDR3 sequence is CASRPRKRFSFDQPQHF. CDR3 coding DNA: TGTGCCAGTAGACCCCGAAAGAGGTTTTCCTTCGATCAGCCCCAGCATTTT.